A single sample gave rise to the 20 T cell receptor beta chains below, sequenced in a study of human T cells and chemical hapten exposure. From the RACE reads, TCRdb called clonotypes with MiXCR, one entry per CDR3 protein. Among around 99,000 distinct CDR3 sequences listed, roughly a tenth were seen once. The time point here: patch test 2, 6 weeks after DPC sensitization. Treatment here: therapeutic diphenylcyclopropenone sensitization with weekly scalp DPC. The specimen was whole blood, collected in connection with sensitization to the hapten diphenylcyclopropenone (DPC). The source is a woman aged 40 to 50 with alopecia areata. Some clones in this sample may be carry-over from other donors' samples.

This clonotype was detected only a few times. The chain employs TRBV12-3 or TRBV12-4 and TRBJ2-1; D may be TRBD1 (5 bases). The CDR3 contains 13 residues. The V end lost 5 bases, the J end lost 4 bases, and 9 bases lay between the germline ends. CDR3 amino acids: CASSGAEYNEQFF. The CDR3 DNA sequence: TGTGCCAGCAGTGGGGCAGAATACAATGAGCAGTTCTTC.

This clonotype has more than one count but fewer than ten. The rearrangement links TRBV24-1 to TRBJ2-3, with D perhaps TRBD1 or TRBD2 (6 bases each). Per germline, CDR1 KGHDR and CDR2 SFDVKD. This CDR3 is 17 amino acids long. Trimming stripped 2 bases from V and 0 bases from J, with 14 bases between. CDR3 loop: CATSDSPGGPSTDTQYF. In nucleotides, the CDR3 is TGTGCCACCAGTGATTCGCCCGGGGGCCCTAGCACAGATACGCAGTATTTT.

This clonotype was observed many times. The V gene is TRBV29-1, the J gene TRBJ2-1; no reliable D call. Trimming removed 8 bases at V and 4 bases at J, with 24 bases between. Germline V lookup: CDR1 SQVTM, CDR2 ANQGSEA. The CDR3 contains 16 residues. CDR3 amino acids: CSSSKPGLFFYNEQFF. The CDR3 region has the DNA TGCAGCTCTTCTAAGCCGGGCCTTTTCTTTTACAATGAGCAGTTCTTC.

The chain links TRBV6-6 to TRBJ1-3, with D unresolved. Germline V gene sequence: CDR1 MNHNY, CDR2 SVGAGI (reference sequence). Between the trimmed V and J ends, which lost 0 bases and 0 bases, there was a span of 9 bases. This CDR3 contains 16 residues. The CDR3 sequence: CASSYSIPLSGNTIYF. In DNA, the CDR3 is TGTGCCAGCAGTTACTCGATACCCCTCTCTGGAAACACCATATATTTT.

The table lists this clonotype with many counts. The chain couples TRBV7-2 to TRBJ2-7, with 10 bases fitting TRBD1. Germline assignment: CDR1 SGHTA and CDR2 FQGNSA. This CDR3 comprises 15 residues. The V gene end was trimmed by 8 bases and the J gene end by 7 bases; junction bases not matched to a gene: 14. The CDR3 reads CASALEGQGRAEQYF. In DNA form, the CDR3 reads TGTGCCAGCGCACTAGAGGGACAGGGGCGAGCGGAGCAGTACTTC.

Remarks on this clonotype: This may be a read error, as it is one base from a much larger clone. This chain links TRBV27 with TRBJ1-2; 7 bases align to TRBD1. V lost 5 bases to trimming and J lost 4 bases; unmatched junction nucleotides: 4. This CDR3 spans 13 amino acids. CDR1 and CDR2 from the germline V gene are MNHEY and SMNVEV (reference sequence). CDR3: CASSPRDSYGYTF. The CDR3 DNA reads as TGTGCCAGCAGTCCAAGGGACAGCTATGGCTACACCTTC.

The chain has TRBV5-1 and TRBJ2-1; D is uncertain. The CDR3 covers 15 residues. Germline V gene lookup returns CDR1 SGHRS and CDR2 YFSETQ. V was pared by 4 bases and J by 2 bases, with 13 bases between. The CDR3 region is CASSQKQGPYNEQFF. The CDR3 bases are TGCGCCAGCAGCCAAAAACAAGGCCCCTACAATGAGCAGTTCTTC.

This clonotype has ten or more counts. This chain uses TRBV7-9 with TRBJ2-2; TRBD2 agrees at 9 bases. CDR3 length: 19 residues. J was trimmed by 0 bases and V by 5 bases; bases with no gene match: 13. Germline-derived CDR1 and CDR2 are SEHNR and FQNEAQ (reference sequence). DNA of the CDR3: TGTGCCAGCAGCCCCCGGATAGCGGGGGCGCCTACGAACACCGGGGAGCTGTTTTTT. Amino acid sequence: CASSPRIAGAPTNTGELFF.

This clonotype has at least ten counts. The chain combines TRBV12-3 or TRBV12-4 with TRBJ2-1; TRBD2 agrees at 14 bases. V was pared by 6 bases and J by 10 bases, with 11 bases of the junction left unmatched. This CDR3 region has 16 residues. The CDR3 bases are TGTGCCAGCAGATTGACCGGGACTAGCGGGGGTCGGGAGCAGTTCTTC. It specifies CASRLTGTSGGREQFF.

This rearrangement joins TRBV12-5 to TRBJ1-1; no firm D call. This CDR3 is 14 amino acids long. V dropped 1 base and J dropped 1 base, with 7 bases sitting between them. Germline V CDR1 and CDR2: LGHNT, FRNRAP. Here the CDR3 reads CASGLGAPNTEAFF. CDR3 DNA: TGTGCTAGTGGTTTGGGGGCCCCGAACACTGAAGCTTTCTTT.

This clonotype was seen ten or more times. As DNA, the CDR3 is TGCAGCTCCACCAGGGCTGACAATGAGCAGTTCTTC. Translated, it gives CSSTRADNEQFF. The chain is built from TRBV29-1 and TRBJ2-1, with a tentative D call TRBD1 (5 bases). The germline V gene encodes CDR1 SQVTM and CDR2 ANQGSEA. The CDR3 spans 12 residues. Trimming removed 8 bases from V and 5 bases from J, with 13 bases in between.

This clonotype was counted ten times or more. J is TRBJ2-2 and V is TRBV7-9; no firm D call. The CDR3 sequence is 16 residues long. The V and J ends lost 5 bases and 3 bases respectively, with 16 bases between them. Germline assignment: CDR1 SEHNR and CDR2 FQNEAQ (reference sequence). The CDR3 nucleotides are TGTGCCAGCAGCCCTCGTCGAGGCCTCGACACCGGGGAGCTGTTTTTT. Its translation: CASSPRRGLDTGELFF.

The gene calls are TRBV6-5 and TRBJ1-6; the D gene is possibly TRBD1 (6 bases). V was shortened by 8 bases and J by 9 bases, with 14 bases between the two germline ends. The CDR3 has 13 amino acids. Germline lookup yields CDR1 MNHEY and CDR2 SVGAGI. The chain's CDR3 is CASSAGGRSPLHF. DNA of the CDR3: TGTGCCAGCTCGGCGGGGGGCCGTTCACCCCTCCACTTT.

This clonotype showed up many times. The chain is built from TRBV6-2 or TRBV6-3 and TRBJ1-5; D is uncertain. The germline CDR1 and CDR2 sequences are MNHEY and SVGEGT. V lost 6 bases and J 3 bases, leaving 12 bases between the germline ends. The CDR3 runs 14 residues. Here the CDR3 reads CASRITGDNQPQHF. The CDR3 bases are TGTGCCAGCAGGATCACCGGTGACAATCAGCCCCAGCATTTT.

The genes are TRBV27 and TRBJ2-1; TRBD1 is a possible D gene (6 bases). Germline assignment: CDR1 MNHEY and CDR2 SMNVEV (reference sequence). The CDR3 is 11 amino acids. The germline V and J ends were trimmed by 6 bases and 7 bases, with 7 bases remaining between them. The CDR3 DNA reads as TGTGCCAGCAGGCAGGGGAATGAGCAGTTCTTC. Translated: CASRQGNEQFF.

This clonotype came up many times. The junction does not match germline at one end; this may be a read error. The CDR3 nucleotides are TGTGCCAGCAGTAGGGGCCCGAGGGAGACCCAGCACTTC. Protein: CASSRGPRETQHF. The V gene is TRBV27, the J gene TRBJ2-5; D is possibly TRBD1 or TRBD2 (5 bases each). The V gene's germline CDR1 is MNHEY and CDR2 SMNVEV (reference sequence). The CDR3 is 13 residues long.

This clonotype has ten or more counts. The chain has TRBV2 and TRBJ2-3; TRBD2 might be the D (6 bases). The CDR3 sequence is 13 residues long. The germline gives CDR1 SNHLY, CDR2 FYNNEI. V gave up 7 bases and J gave up 3 bases, with 11 bases separating them. The CDR3 sequence: CASNLAGTDTQYF. The CDR3 DNA reads TGTGCCAGCAATTTGGCGGGGACAGATACGCAGTATTTT. Using reference TRBV2 and TRBJ2-3 for the parts outside the CDR3, the full variable domain is EPEVTQTPSHQVTQMGQEVILRCVPISNHLYFYWYRQILGQKVEFLVSFYNNEISEKSEIFDDQFSVERPDGSNFTLKIRSTKLEDSAMYFCASNLAGTDTQYFGPGTRLTVL.

The chain joins TRBV29-1 to TRBJ1-1; D is unclear. The CDR3 is 14 residues long. Deletions cut 4 bases from V and 1 base from J, with 13 bases between. Germline lookup yields CDR1 SQVTM and CDR2 ANQGSEA. CDR3 nucleotides: TGCAGCGTTGTCCGACAAGGCTCGAACACTGAAGCTTTCTTT. Translating gives CSVVRQGSNTEAFF.

The sample holds many counts of this clonotype. A read error may produce the germline difference seen at one junction end. The chain links TRBV9 to TRBJ2-7, with TRBD1 matching 8 bases. The germline V gene has CDR1 SGDLS and CDR2 YYNGEE. The CDR3 is made up of 14 amino acids. The CDR3 region is CASSDANRQGSMDF. CDR3 in DNA: TGTGCCAGCAGCGATGCCAACCGACAGGGGAGTATGGACTTC.

The CDR3 sequence is CASTPRIGYGYTF. CDR3 nucleotides: TGTGCCAGCACCCCCAGAATAGGCTATGGCTACACCTTC. V gene TRBV6-5 combines with J gene TRBJ1-2; no firm D call. Trimming stripped 7 bases from V and 4 bases from J, with 13 bases between. The V gene's germline CDR1 is MNHEY and CDR2 SVGAGI. This CDR3 contains 13 residues.